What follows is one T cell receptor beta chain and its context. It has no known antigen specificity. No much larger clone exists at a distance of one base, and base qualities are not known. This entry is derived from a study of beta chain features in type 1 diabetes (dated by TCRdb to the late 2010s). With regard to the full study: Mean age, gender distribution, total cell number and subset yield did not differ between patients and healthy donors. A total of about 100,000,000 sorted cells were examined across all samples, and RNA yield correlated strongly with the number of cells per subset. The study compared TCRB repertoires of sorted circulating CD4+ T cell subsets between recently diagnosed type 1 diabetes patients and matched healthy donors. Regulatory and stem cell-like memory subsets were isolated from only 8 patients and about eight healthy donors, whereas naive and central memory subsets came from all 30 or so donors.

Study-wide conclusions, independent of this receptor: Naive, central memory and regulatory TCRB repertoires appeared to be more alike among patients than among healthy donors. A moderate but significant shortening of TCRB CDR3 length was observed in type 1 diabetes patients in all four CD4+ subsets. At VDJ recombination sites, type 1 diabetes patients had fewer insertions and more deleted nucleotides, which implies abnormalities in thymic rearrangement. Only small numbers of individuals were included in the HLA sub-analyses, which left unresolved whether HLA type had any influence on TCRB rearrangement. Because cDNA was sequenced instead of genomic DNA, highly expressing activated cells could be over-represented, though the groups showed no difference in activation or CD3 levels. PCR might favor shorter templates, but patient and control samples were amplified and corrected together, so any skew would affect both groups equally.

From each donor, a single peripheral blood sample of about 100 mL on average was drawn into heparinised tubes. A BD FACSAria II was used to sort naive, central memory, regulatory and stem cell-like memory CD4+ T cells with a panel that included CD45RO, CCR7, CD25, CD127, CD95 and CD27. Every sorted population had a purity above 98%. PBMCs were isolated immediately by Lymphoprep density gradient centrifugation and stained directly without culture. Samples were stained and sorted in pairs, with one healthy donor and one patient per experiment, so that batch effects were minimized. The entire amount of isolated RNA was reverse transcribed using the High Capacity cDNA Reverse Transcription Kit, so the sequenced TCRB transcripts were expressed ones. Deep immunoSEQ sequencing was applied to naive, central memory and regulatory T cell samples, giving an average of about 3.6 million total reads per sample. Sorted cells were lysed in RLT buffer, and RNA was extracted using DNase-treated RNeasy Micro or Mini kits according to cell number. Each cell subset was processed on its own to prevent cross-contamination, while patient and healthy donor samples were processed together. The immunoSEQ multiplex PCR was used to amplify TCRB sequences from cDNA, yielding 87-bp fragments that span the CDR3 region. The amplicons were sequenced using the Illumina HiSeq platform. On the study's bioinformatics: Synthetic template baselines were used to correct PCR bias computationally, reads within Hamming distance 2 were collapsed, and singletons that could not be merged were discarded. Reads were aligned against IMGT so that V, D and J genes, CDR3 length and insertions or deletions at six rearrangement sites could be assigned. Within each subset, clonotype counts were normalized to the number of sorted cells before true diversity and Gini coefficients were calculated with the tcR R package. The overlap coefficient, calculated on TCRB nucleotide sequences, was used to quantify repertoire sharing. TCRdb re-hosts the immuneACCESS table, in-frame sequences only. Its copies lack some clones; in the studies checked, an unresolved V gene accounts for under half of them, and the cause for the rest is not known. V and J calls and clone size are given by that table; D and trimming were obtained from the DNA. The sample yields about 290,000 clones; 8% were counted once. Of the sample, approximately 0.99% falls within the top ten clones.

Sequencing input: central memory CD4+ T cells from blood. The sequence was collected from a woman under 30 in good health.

The CDR3 here reads CASSKGPVVEQFF. DNA sequence: TGTGCCAGCTCAAAGGGACCGGTGGTTGAGCAGTTCTTC. Recombination connected TRBV18 to TRBJ2-1, with the D call perhaps TRBD1 or TRBD2, each one matching 5 bases. The germline V gene encodes CDR1 KGHSH and CDR2 LQKENI. The junction shows trimming of 5 bases on V and 9 bases on J, plus 14 bases between the germline ends. Counted from cysteine to phenylalanine, this CDR3 has 13 amino acids. CDR3 DNA is the only sequence kept; it has 39 bases, read in frame from the first base. With the portions outside the CDR3 filled from the reference TRBV18 and TRBJ2-1 genes, the complete variable region becomes NAGVMQNPRHLVRRRGQEARLRCSPMKGHSHVYWYRQLPEEGLKFMVYLQKENIIDESGMPKERFSAEFPKEGPSILRIQQVVRGDSAAYFCASSKGPVVEQFFGPGTRLTVL.